The rows below give T cell receptor beta chains drawn from one sample of a study of blood T cell repertoires in COVID-19. Data came from immunoSEQ multiplex PCR; TCRdb stores just in-frame clones and leaves some out. Here the sample spans about 150,000 clones, approximately 90% being singletons. Sequenced sample: PBMCs or T cells enriched from blood (not recorded which). These receptors were collected from a man aged 50-60 years who had recovered from COVID-19. Each CDR3 is given with its conserved first and last residue. A D gene is named only where the DNA matches it firmly. Where a row states a size, it is once, few, many or the class of an expanded clone; other rows omit it.

CDR3 DNA,CDR3 protein,D gene,V gene,J gene,CDR3 length,clone size
TGTGCCAGCAGCTTTAGCAGGGGGCAACCCGGCTACACCTTC,CASSFSRGQPGYTF,TRBD1,TRBV11-2,TRBJ1-2,14,-
TGTGCCAGCAGCCTACGTGGCGGGAGGTCTGCCGAGCAGTACTTC,CASSLRGGRSAEQYF,TRBD2,TRBV11-1,TRBJ2-7,15,few
TGCGCCAGCAGCGTTGGGACAGGGGGAAATTCACCCCTCCACTTT,CASSVGTGGNSPLHF,TRBD1,TRBV5-1,TRBJ1-6,15,-
TGTGCCACCAGTGACAGGACTAGCGGGAGTCTCAACGAGCAGTACTTC,CATSDRTSGSLNEQYF,TRBD2,TRBV24-1,TRBJ2-7,16,-
TGCAGTGCTAGCCAGGGGAGCGGCTACACCTTC,CSASQGSGYTF,-,TRBV20-1,TRBJ1-2,11,-
TGTGCCAGCAGCTTGTGGCCTCGGGGGGACACGTCGGTATTT,CASSLWPRGDTSVF,-,TRBV5-8,TRBJ1-5,14,-
TGTGCCAGCAGCCCCCAGACAGGGATAACGAGTTCACCCCTCCACTTT,CASSPQTGITSSPLHF,TRBD1,TRBV11-2,TRBJ1-6,16,few
TGTGCCAGCAGTTTATATGGCAGCGTCGGGACCCAGTACTTC,CASSLYGSVGTQYF,-,TRBV27,TRBJ2-5,14,-
TGTGCCAGCAGCCAATCCAGCGGGAGGGCCAATGAGCAGTTCTTC,CASSQSSGRANEQFF,TRBD2,TRBV14,TRBJ2-1,15,-
TGTGCCAGCAGCTCCTCAGGCAGGGGCAATCAGCCCCAGCATTTT,CASSSSGRGNQPQHF,-,TRBV27,TRBJ1-5,15,-
TGTGCCAGCAGCTTGGCCGGGGGTTTCATATCTGGGGCCAACGTCCTGACTTTC,CASSLAGGFISGANVLTF,-,TRBV5-5,TRBJ2-6,18,-
TGTGCCAGCAGCGAGGGAGGAGGAAACACCATATATTTT,CASSEGGGNTIYF,-,TRBV9,TRBJ1-3,13,-
TGTGCCAGCAGCTCGGGACACATGAACACTGAAGCTTTCTTT,CASSSGHMNTEAFF,-,TRBV11-3,TRBJ1-1,14,-
TGCGCCAGCAGGTTCCGGGACAGGGCTAGCACAGATACGCAGTATTTT,CASRFRDRASTDTQYF,TRBD1,TRBV5-1,TRBJ2-3,16,-
TGTGCCTGTCCAGGAGGGAACACTGAAGCTTTCTTT,CACPGGNTEAFF,-,TRBV30,TRBJ1-1,12,few
TGTGCCATCAGTGATAGGCAGGGATTCAATCAGCCCCAGCATTTT,CAISDRQGFNQPQHF,-,TRBV10-3,TRBJ1-5,15,-
TGCGCCAGCAGCTTATCGGGGGGCTTGGAGACCCAGTACTTC,CASSLSGGLETQYF,-,TRBV5-1,TRBJ2-5,14,-
TGTGCCACCAGCAGAGACGGAGGAGGCAATCAGCCCCAGCATTTT,CATSRDGGGNQPQHF,-,TRBV15,TRBJ1-5,15,-
TGTGCCACCAGGGAACAGGGTAACAATGAGCAGTTCTTC,CATREQGNNEQFF,-,TRBV24-1,TRBJ2-1,13,-
TGTGCCAGCAGTTACAGGGGGGGCGAGGAAAAACTGTTTTTT,CASSYRGGEEKLFF,TRBD1,TRBV28,TRBJ1-4,14,-
TGTGCCAGCAGCCGGGACAGGGGGACTGAAGCTTTCTTT,CASSRDRGTEAFF,TRBD1,TRBV7-8,TRBJ1-1,13,-
TGTGCCAGCAGACGGACAGGGGGGGACTATGGCTACACCTTC,CASRRTGGDYGYTF,TRBD1,TRBV6-5,TRBJ1-2,14,-
TGTGCCAGCAGTGTTTCACGCCAGGGCCCTAGCACAGATACGCAGTATTTT,CASSVSRQGPSTDTQYF,-,TRBV6-1,TRBJ2-3,17,-
TGTGCCAGCGGCCGGGGATTGGACACTGAAGCTTTCTTT,CASGRGLDTEAFF,-,TRBV27,TRBJ1-1,13,-
TGTGCCAGCATCCCGAGTCTCCCCGCGGGCACAGATACGCAGTATTTT,CASIPSLPAGTDTQYF,-,TRBV28,TRBJ2-3,16,once
TGTGCCAGCAGCTTAGTTTGGGACAGGGTTTCTAATCAGCCCCAGCATTTT,CASSLVWDRVSNQPQHF,TRBD1,TRBV7-8,TRBJ1-5,17,-
TGCAGCGTTGGGGGCAGGAATAATGAAAAACTGTTTTTT,CSVGGRNNEKLFF,-,TRBV29-1,TRBJ1-4,13,-
TGTGCCAGCAGCCAAAGACTAGCGGATAGCAATGAGCAGTTCTTC,CASSQRLADSNEQFF,TRBD2,TRBV3-1/TRBV3-2,TRBJ2-1,15,-
TGTGCCACCAGCGAGAGGACACAAACCAGGCATGGCTACACCTTC,CATSERTQTRHGYTF,-,TRBV15,TRBJ1-2,15,-
TGCGCCAGCAGCCCTACTGGCACAGATACGCAGTATTTT,CASSPTGTDTQYF,-,TRBV5-1,TRBJ2-3,13,-
TGTGCCAGCAGCCCAGAACAGGGCACAGATACGCAGTATTTT,CASSPEQGTDTQYF,-,TRBV2,TRBJ2-3,14,-
TGTGCCAGCCGCCAGGCGGGGGCGGAAAACTATGGCTACACCTTC,CASRQAGAENYGYTF,-,TRBV3-1/TRBV3-2,TRBJ1-2,15,-
TGTGCCAGCAGCCAAGATCAGGAGCGGGCGAGCACAGATACGCAGTATTTT,CASSQDQERASTDTQYF,-,TRBV4-2,TRBJ2-3,17,-
TGTGCCAGCAGCCCGGACAGGACAAAACTGTTTTTT,CASSPDRTKLFF,TRBD1,TRBV11-2,TRBJ1-4,12,-
TGTGCCAGCAGCTTGGAATTCGGGGAAGCTTTCTTT,CASSLEFGEAFF,-,TRBV5-8,TRBJ1-1,12,-
TGTGCCAGCAGTGTTTCAGGGGGGAGGACTGAAGCTTTCTTT,CASSVSGGRTEAFF,TRBD1,TRBV2,TRBJ1-1,14,-
TGTGCCAGCAGCCGGGAGGGCCACGAGTTCTACGAGCAGTACTTC,CASSREGHEFYEQYF,TRBD2,TRBV7-8,TRBJ2-7,15,-
TGTGCCAGCAGCTTACGTTCGGGAATCTCTGGAAACACCATATATTTT,CASSLRSGISGNTIYF,-,TRBV7-9,TRBJ1-3,16,-
TGTGCCAGCAGCTCCGACATCCATCAGCCCCAGCATTTT,CASSSDIHQPQHF,-,TRBV9,TRBJ1-5,13,once
TGTGCCAGCAGTTCTTCCCTTCAAGAGACCCAGTACTTC,CASSSSLQETQYF,-,TRBV7-7,TRBJ2-5,13,few
TGTGCCAGCAGTTTAGGCCTGAAGAAGACCCAGTACTTC,CASSLGLKKTQYF,-,TRBV28,TRBJ2-5,13,-
TGTGCCAGCAGCTTAGTAGCGAGGGCGCAGTATTTT,CASSLVARAQYF,-,TRBV7-2,TRBJ2-3,12,once
TGTGCCATCAGTCCCGGGACAGCCTACGAGCAGTACTTC,CAISPGTAYEQYF,TRBD1,TRBV10-3,TRBJ2-7,13,-
TGTGCCAGCATTGGAAACAGAGCAACCGATGGCTACACCTTC,CASIGNRATDGYTF,-,TRBV11-2,TRBJ1-2,14,few
TGTGCCAGCAGCCAACCCGTGGACAGGGGGCCTTATGGCTACACCTTC,CASSQPVDRGPYGYTF,TRBD1,TRBV4-2,TRBJ1-2,16,-
TGTGCCAGCAGTCCCCCTAGAGCGGGAGGGGGCAATGAGCAGTTCTTC,CASSPPRAGGGNEQFF,TRBD2,TRBV28,TRBJ2-1,16,-
TGTGCCAGCAGTTCGGACAGGGCGGTGACCAAAAACATTCAGTACTTC,CASSSDRAVTKNIQYF,TRBD1,TRBV6-2/TRBV6-3,TRBJ2-4,16,-
TGCGCCAGCAGCCAGGCCGGGAACTCCTACGAGCAGTACTTC,CASSQAGNSYEQYF,-,TRBV4-1,TRBJ2-7,14,-
TGTGCCAGCAGCTCTCCGGGACAGGGGGCGAGTACTGAAGCTTTCTTT,CASSSPGQGASTEAFF,TRBD1,TRBV5-4,TRBJ1-1,16,-
TGTGCCAGCAGTCCAAGACAGGGGACGGGGACTGAAGCTTTCTTT,CASSPRQGTGTEAFF,TRBD1,TRBV25-1,TRBJ1-1,15,-
TGTGCCAGCAGTTACTCGTGGCAGGGCAGGACTGAAGCTTTCTTT,CASSYSWQGRTEAFF,-,TRBV6-5,TRBJ1-1,15,-
TGTGCCAGCAGCTTAGGAGGGGCTGGCACTGAAGCTTTCTTT,CASSLGGAGTEAFF,-,TRBV7-3,TRBJ1-1,14,few
TGTGCCAGCAGCTCCCAGAATGGAGATACGCAGTATTTT,CASSSQNGDTQYF,-,TRBV5-4,TRBJ2-3,13,-
TGCGCCAGCAGCCAAGAGGGCGGGGATGGCTACACCTTC,CASSQEGGDGYTF,-,TRBV4-3,TRBJ1-2,13,few
TGTGCCAGCAGCTTTGGCGGGGACCCCTACAATGAGCAGTTCTTC,CASSFGGDPYNEQFF,-,TRBV5-4,TRBJ2-1,15,-
TGCGCCAGCAGCCATACCGACAGGGATGGCTACACCTTC,CASSHTDRDGYTF,TRBD1,TRBV4-3,TRBJ1-2,13,-
TGTGCCAGCAGTTCTACAGGGATGGGGGAAAAACTGTTTTTT,CASSSTGMGEKLFF,-,TRBV27,TRBJ1-4,14,-
TGTGCCAGCAGCTCCGGGGGGTCCTCCAATGAAAAACTGTTTTTT,CASSSGGSSNEKLFF,-,TRBV28,TRBJ1-4,15,-
TGTGCCAGCTCCCGGACAGGGGGCGGAGAGTCACCCCTCCACTTT,CASSRTGGGESPLHF,TRBD1,TRBV18,TRBJ1-6,15,-